This record covers a single TCR beta chain. Every individual TCR cDNA molecule carried its own unique molecular identifier, which allowed correction of PCR and sequencing errors. One entry per CDR3 protein results from TCRdb running MiXCR on the 5' RACE reads. The sample consists of tens of thousands of distinct CDR3 sequences, about 11% of them appearing once. The CDR3 runs 16 residues. Germline lookup yields CDR1 MDHEN and CDR2 SYDVKM. Germline trimming cut 8 bases from V and 0 bases from J; bases unmatched to any gene: 5. Time point: blood at routine non-recurrence follow-up after resection. The data originate from a study of spatial heterogeneity in lung cancer. Study in general: Available follow-up PBMC samples were sequenced, at a median of around two years post-resection. Beta-chain sequences were consistently detected more often than alpha-chain sequences. The average count in raw reads for each unique TCR and UMI combination exceeded 9.5 appearances.

This TCR derives from a male donor with early-stage non-small cell lung cancer. This chain joins TRBV28 and TRBJ2-3; TRBD2 matches 13 bases. Sequenced here: PBMCs, sampled at follow-up. CDR3 in amino acids: CASGLAGASSTDTQYF. CDR3 sequence (DNA): TGTGCCAGCGGACTAGCGGGGGCCTCTAGCACAGATACGCAGTATTTT.